These 30 T cell receptor beta chains were all obtained from the same sample, sequenced in a study of T cell clusters in autoimmune cytopenias. TRB amplification used 250 ng of peripheral blood genomic DNA. Multiplex touch-down PCR amplified TRB using TRB-A and TRB-B pools in one tube. After re-calling the multiplex PCR reads, TCRdb lists one entry per CDR3 protein, DNA absent. The repertoire table contains 6,000 to 8,500 distinct CDR3 sequences. The sequenced sample was peripheral blood. The receptors were sampled from a human donor with an autoimmune cytopenia or autoimmune hepatitis (not recorded which).

By frequency, this clonotype registers medium-sized. The chain recombines TRBV6-1 with TRBJ1-1; the TCRdb D gene call, TRBD1, has no DNA to confirm it. The CDR3 sequence is 15 residues long. Germline loops: CDR1 MNHNS, CDR2 SASEGT. CDR3 sequence: CASSETDRPNTEAFF.

The rearrangement links TRBV20-1 to TRBJ1-6; no DNA is available, so the TRBD1 call from TCRdb remains unchecked. The CDR3 has 18 residues. The germline V gene encodes CDR1 DFQATT and CDR2 SNEGSKA (reference sequence). The CDR3 sequence is CSARDINRLGGHNSPLHF.

CDR3 residues: CASSLPRGGTSGGAFTDTQYF. The chain links TRBV27 to TRBJ2-3; the D call from TCRdb, TRBD2, cannot be confirmed without DNA. From germline, CDR1 is MNHEY and CDR2 SMNVEV (reference sequence). This CDR3 is 21 amino acids long.

Judged by frequency, this clonotype is medium-sized. CDR3 in amino acids: CSVARDSPYEQYF. The chain links TRBV29-1 to TRBJ2-7; TCRdb calls TRBD1, which cannot be checked without DNA. The CDR3 totals 13 residues. CDR1 and CDR2 (germline): SQVTM, ANQGSEA.

By frequency, this clonotype is medium-sized. This rearrangement joins TRBV12-3 or TRBV12-4 to TRBJ2-5; the D gene TCRdb calls, TRBD1, cannot be checked with no DNA. The CDR3 has 15 amino acids. The CDR3 is CASRPSVQGVETQYF.

The chain combines TRBV27 with TRBJ2-5; TCRdb returns TRBD1, unconfirmable since there is no DNA. Looked up from germline, CDR1 is MNHEY and CDR2 is SMNVEV (reference sequence). This CDR3 has 15 amino acids. CDR3 region: CASSPYRGFQETQYF.

V is TRBV14 and J is TRBJ1-4; as DNA is missing, the TRBD1 call by TCRdb cannot be tested. This CDR3 is 15 amino acids long. CDR1 is SGHDN, CDR2 FVKESK, per germline. CDR3: CASSQQTGRGEKLFF.

The chain employs TRBV5-1 and TRBJ2-7; the TRBD1 assignment by TCRdb is unverifiable without DNA. Germline V CDR1 and CDR2: SGHRS, YFSETQ. The CDR3 loop spans 14 amino acids. The CDR3 protein is CASSPGAGSREQYF.

This chain connects TRBV5-6 to TRBJ2-6; as DNA is missing, the TRBD2 call by TCRdb cannot be tested. CDR3 length: 15 residues. CDR1 and CDR2 (germline): SGHDT, YYEEEE. CDR3 region: CASSFGGSGANVLTF. Drawing the rest from reference TRBV5-6 and TRBJ2-6, the complete variable domain is DAGVTQSPTHLIKTRGQQVTLRCSPKSGHDTVSWYQQALGQGPQFIFQYYEEEERQRGNFPDRFSGHQFPNYSSELNVNALLLGDSALYLCASSFGGSGANVLTFGAGSRLTVL.

The chain has TRBV6-2 or TRBV6-3 and TRBJ2-7; absent DNA, TCRdb's TRBD1 call cannot be checked. CDR1 and CDR2 from the germline V gene are MNHEY and SVGEGT. The CDR3 loop spans 16 amino acids. The CDR3 loop is CASSYYLRDRSYEQYF.

The V call is TRBV18, the J call TRBJ2-5; TCRdb picks TRBD2, but there is no DNA to check that call. CDR1 is KGHSH and CDR2 is LQKENI in the germline V gene. CDR3 size: 19 residues. CDR3 residues: CASSPDPGLTSTAGKTQYF.

The V and J genes are TRBV11-2 and TRBJ1-1. Per germline, CDR1 SGHAT and CDR2 FQNNGV. The CDR3 has 15 residues. The CDR3 sequence: CASSPLGPSDTEAFF.

According to its frequency, this clonotype is medium-sized. The rearrangement uses TRBV15 and TRBJ2-7; absent DNA, TCRdb's TRBD1 call cannot be checked. The germline CDR1 and CDR2 sequences are LNHNV and YYDKDF (reference sequence). The CDR3 contains 13 residues. The chain's CDR3 is CATSRMGAGEQYF.

The rearrangement uses TRBV5-4 and TRBJ2-7; TCRdb's assignment of TRBD1 cannot be checked, as there is no DNA. This CDR3 comprises 16 residues. CDR1 SGHNT and CDR2 YYREEE come from the germline V gene (reference sequence). Here the CDR3 reads CASSLRRGTGSYEQYF. The whole variable domain, remainder taken from reference TRBV5-4 and TRBJ2-7, is ETGVTQSPTHLIKTRGQQVTLRCSSQSGHNTVSWYQQALGQGPQFIFQYYREEENGRGNFPPRFSGLQFPNYSSELNVNALELDDSALYLCASSLRRGTGSYEQYFGPGTRLTVT.

By frequency, this clonotype is medium-sized. J is TRBJ2-7 and V is TRBV6-2 or TRBV6-3; TCRdb gives TRBD2 as the D gene, but with no DNA this cannot be confirmed. This CDR3 comprises 14 residues. Per the germline V gene, CDR1 is MNHEY and CDR2 is SVGEGT. The chain's CDR3 is CASRSTSGGYEQYF.

The rearrangement links TRBV27 to TRBJ1-5; TCRdb designates TRBD1, a call that cannot be tested without DNA. Germline lookup yields CDR1 MNHEY and CDR2 SMNVEV (reference sequence). The CDR3 loop spans 14 amino acids. The CDR3 loop reads CASATGSSNQPQHF.

This chain connects TRBV7-3 to TRBJ2-2; TCRdb outputs TRBD1, but without DNA this stays unchecked. Germline lookup yields CDR1 SGHTA and CDR2 FQGTGA. CDR3 size: 14 residues. The CDR3 region is CASSAGQGFGELFF.

This chain joins TRBV20-1 and TRBJ1-2. Germline values: CDR1 DFQATT, CDR2 SNEGSKA (reference sequence). The CDR3 has 12 residues. CDR3 in amino acids: CSARVSNYGYTF.

The chain is built from TRBV7-6 and TRBJ2-1; the TCRdb D gene call, TRBD2, has no DNA to confirm it. Germline V gene lookup returns CDR1 SGHVS and CDR2 FNYEAQ. The CDR3 sequence is 17 residues long. CDR3 in amino acids: CASSRWTSGGPYNEQFF. The whole variable domain, remainder taken from reference TRBV7-6 and TRBJ2-1, is GAGVSQSPRYKVTKRGQDVALRCDPISGHVSLYWYRQALGQGPEFLTYFNYEAQQDKSGLPNDRFSAERPEGSISTLTIQRTEQRDSAMYRCASSRWTSGGPYNEQFFGPGTRLTVL.

In terms of frequency, this clonotype is medium-sized (0.01 to 0.1%). The chain carries TRBV5-6 and TRBJ1-2. This CDR3 has 14 residues. Germline assignment: CDR1 SGHDT and CDR2 YYEEEE. Here the CDR3 reads CASSSPPLDYGYTF.

The CDR3 reads CSGQTGTGGNQPQHF. The chain carries TRBV29-1 and TRBJ1-5; TCRdb outputs TRBD1, but without DNA this stays unchecked. This CDR3 has 15 amino acids. Germline CDR1 and CDR2: SQVTM and ANQGSEA.

The chain has TRBV28 and TRBJ2-1; the TCRdb call, TRBD2, lacks DNA for checking. Germline CDR1 MDHEN, CDR2 SYDVKM. The CDR3 totals 15 residues. CDR3 residues: CASSFIAGGYNEQFF.

The genes are TRBV5-1 and TRBJ1-2; TCRdb's assignment of TRBD1 cannot be checked, as there is no DNA. The CDR3 runs 16 residues. CDR1 is SGHRS, CDR2 YFSETQ, per germline. CDR3 protein: CASSATGTGGAYGYTF.

V is TRBV6-1 and J is TRBJ1-2; TCRdb's D call, TRBD1, is unchecked because there is no DNA. This CDR3 is built from 16 residues. Germline V gene sequence: CDR1 MNHNS, CDR2 SASEGT. The CDR3 region is CASSEAGQGWFYGYTF.

The chain uses TRBV6-1 and TRBJ2-3; the D call of TRBD1 rests on TCRdb alone, since no DNA is present to check it. Germline CDR1 MNHNS, CDR2 SASEGT. CDR3 length: 16 residues. The chain's CDR3 is CASWAPGGQGTDTQYF.

The V call is TRBV20-1, the J call TRBJ2-1; TCRdb designates TRBD1, a call that cannot be tested without DNA. This CDR3 spans 18 amino acids. In germline, CDR1 is DFQATT, CDR2 SNEGSKA (reference sequence). The CDR3 loop is CSAPIPGRGLSSYNEQFF.

The chain employs TRBV5-1 and TRBJ1-2. This CDR3 comprises 15 residues. Per germline, CDR1 SGHRS and CDR2 YFSETQ. The CDR3 here is CASSFLAAGDYGYTF.

The rearrangement links TRBV7-6 to TRBJ2-7; TCRdb returns TRBD1, unconfirmable since there is no DNA. CDR3 size: 15 residues. The V gene's germline CDR1 is SGHVS and CDR2 FNYEAQ. CDR3: CASSLSRTGGKEQYF.

In terms of frequency, this clonotype is medium-sized. CDR3 protein: CASSAGQGAWNEQFF. The genes are TRBV6-5 and TRBJ2-1; the TCRdb call, TRBD1, lacks DNA for checking. The CDR3 is made up of 15 amino acids. Per the germline V gene, CDR1 is MNHEY and CDR2 is SVGAGI.

The V call is TRBV5-4, the J call TRBJ2-7; TCRdb selects TRBD1, and the lack of DNA leaves this call unchecked. From germline, CDR1 is SGHNT and CDR2 YYREEE (reference sequence). This CDR3 region has 13 residues. The CDR3 sequence: CASSRGQGREQYF.